This TCR beta chain stems from a study of blood T cell repertoires in COVID-19. Sequenced by immunoSEQ multiplex PCR; TCRdb stores in-frame clones only, minus some. The sample contains some 90,000 clones, 80% of which appear only once. This clone appeared a single time. This CDR3 is 16 amino acids long. Germline assignment: CDR1 MDHEN and CDR2 SYDVKM. Between the trimmed V and J ends, which lost 7 bases and 5 bases, there was a span of 23 bases. This chain connects TRBV28 to TRBJ1-1, with D possibly TRBD1 on 5 matching bases. The TCR originated in a human donor in a cohort sampled during active COVID-19. Sequences were obtained from peripheral blood. CDR3 sequence: CASTIYAGMVGTEAFF. CDR3 nucleotide sequence: TGTGCCAGCACTATATACGCAGGGATGGTTGGAACTGAAGCTTTCTTT.